This section outlines one TCR beta chain sequence together with its context. This sample is part of a study of blood T cell repertoires in COVID-19. Study-level background: COVID-19 samples from acute and convalescent phases originated in the United States, Italy and Spain. PBMCs, B-cell-depleted T cells, or T cells were the source of the cDNA or gDNA that made up the material.

Only in-frame clones appear in the TCRdb table, and some are missing; sequencing was by immunoSEQ multiplex PCR. The data hold around 180,000 clones, with more than 70% observed a single time. Germline V gives CDR1 WNHNN, CDR2 SYGVQD (reference sequence). Trimming took off 6 bases at V and 6 bases at J, with 18 bases between the two ends. The CDR3 loop spans 14 amino acids. What was sequenced was PBMCs or T cells enriched from blood (not recorded which). This sequence was found in a woman aged 25 to 39 who had recovered from COVID-19. The J gene is TRBJ2-7, the V gene TRBV10-1, with D uncertain. The CDR3 spells CASSPTSFETEQYF. CDR3 coding DNA: TGCGCCAGCAGCCCGACTTCTTTCGAGACCGAGCAGTACTTC.